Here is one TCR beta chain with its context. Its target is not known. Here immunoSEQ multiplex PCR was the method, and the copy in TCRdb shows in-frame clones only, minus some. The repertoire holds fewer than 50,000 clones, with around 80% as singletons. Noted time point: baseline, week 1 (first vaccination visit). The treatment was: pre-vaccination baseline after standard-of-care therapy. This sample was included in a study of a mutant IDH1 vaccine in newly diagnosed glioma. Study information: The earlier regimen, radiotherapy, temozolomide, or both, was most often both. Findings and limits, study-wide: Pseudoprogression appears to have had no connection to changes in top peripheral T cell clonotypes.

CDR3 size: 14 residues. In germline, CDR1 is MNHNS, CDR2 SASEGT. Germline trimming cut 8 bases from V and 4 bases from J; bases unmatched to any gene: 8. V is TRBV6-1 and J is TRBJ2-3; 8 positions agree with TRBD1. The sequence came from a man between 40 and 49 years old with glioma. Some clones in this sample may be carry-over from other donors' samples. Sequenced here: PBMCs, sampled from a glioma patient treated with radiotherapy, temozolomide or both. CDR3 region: CASSPTGAADTQYF. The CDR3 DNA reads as TGTGCCAGCTCCCCGACAGGGGCCGCAGATACGCAGTATTTT.